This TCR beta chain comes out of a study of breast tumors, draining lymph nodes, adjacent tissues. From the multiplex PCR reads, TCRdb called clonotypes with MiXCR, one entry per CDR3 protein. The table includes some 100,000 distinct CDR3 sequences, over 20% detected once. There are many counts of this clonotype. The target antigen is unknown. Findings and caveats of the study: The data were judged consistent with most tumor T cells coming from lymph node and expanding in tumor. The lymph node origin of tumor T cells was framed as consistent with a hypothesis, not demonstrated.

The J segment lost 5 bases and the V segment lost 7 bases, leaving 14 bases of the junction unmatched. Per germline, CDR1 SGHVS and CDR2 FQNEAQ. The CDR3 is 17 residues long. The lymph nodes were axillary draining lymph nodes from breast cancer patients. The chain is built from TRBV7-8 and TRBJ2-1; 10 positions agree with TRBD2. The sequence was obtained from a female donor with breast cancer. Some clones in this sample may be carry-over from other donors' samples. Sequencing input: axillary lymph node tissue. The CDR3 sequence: CASKAVGRLAGDNEQFF. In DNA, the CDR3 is TGTGCCAGCAAGGCCGTGGGAAGGCTAGCGGGAGACAATGAGCAGTTCTTC.